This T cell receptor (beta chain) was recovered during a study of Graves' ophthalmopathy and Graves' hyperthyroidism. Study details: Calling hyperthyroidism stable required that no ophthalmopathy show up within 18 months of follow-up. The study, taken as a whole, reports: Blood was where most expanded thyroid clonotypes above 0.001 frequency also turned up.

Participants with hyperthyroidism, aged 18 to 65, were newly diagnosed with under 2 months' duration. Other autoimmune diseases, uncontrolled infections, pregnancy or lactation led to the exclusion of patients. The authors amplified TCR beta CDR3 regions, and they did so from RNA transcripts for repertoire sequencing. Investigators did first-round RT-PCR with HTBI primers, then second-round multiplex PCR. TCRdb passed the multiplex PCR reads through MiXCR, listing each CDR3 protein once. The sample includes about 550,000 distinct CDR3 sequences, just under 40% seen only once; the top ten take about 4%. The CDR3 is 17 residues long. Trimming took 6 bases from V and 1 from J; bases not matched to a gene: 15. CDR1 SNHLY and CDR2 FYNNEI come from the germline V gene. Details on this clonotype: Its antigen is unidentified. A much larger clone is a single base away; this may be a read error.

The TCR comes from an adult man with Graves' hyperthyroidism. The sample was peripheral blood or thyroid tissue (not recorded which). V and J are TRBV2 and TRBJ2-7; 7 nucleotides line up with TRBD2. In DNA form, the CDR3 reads TGTGCCAGCAGCTTGGGGCGGGTAACGGGGGGATCCTACGAGCAGTACTTC. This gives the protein CASSLGRVTGGSYEQYF.